One T cell receptor (beta chain) is described in this entry. The sample comes from a study of blood T cell repertoires in COVID-19. In the study overall: COVID-19 samples, acute and convalescent, were from the United States, Italy and Spain. Nucleic acid was either cDNA or gDNA, and it came from T cells, B-cell-depleted T cells, or PBMCs.

The CDR3 sequence is 15 residues long. Trimming at V came to 2 bases and at J to 5 bases, leaving 6 bases not matched to a gene. In germline, CDR1 is KGHDR, CDR2 SFDVKD. Per the original data handling: Reference gene primer amplification gave estimated nucleated cell counts. Sequencing was performed with immunoSEQ multiplex PCR; in TCRdb, only in-frame clones are kept and a portion is missing. V, J and clone size were drawn from that table, and D and trimming were deduced from the DNA. The profile covers 400,000 to 550,000 clones, with approximately 90% appearing a single time and more than 4% taken by the ten largest.

The sequencing sample was made of peripheral blood. The sequence came from a woman aged 25 to 39 with acute or convalescent COVID-19. The chain has TRBV24-1 and TRBJ2-7; 9 bases are shared with TRBD1. CDR3: CATSDSGQGLNEQYF. The DNA of the CDR3 is TGTGCCACCAGTGATTCCGGACAGGGGCTCAACGAGCAGTACTTC.